The source of this T cell receptor (beta chain) is a study of cytomegalovirus exposure and HLA in healthy donors. Both 60 Vbeta primers and 13 Jbeta primers went into the PCR. Only in-frame clones appear in the TCRdb table, and some are missing; sequencing was by immunoSEQ multiplex PCR. Of roughly 120,000 clones detected, 75% to 80% appear once; the ten largest clones hold roughly 3.5%. Of note for this clone: Its antigen is currently unknown.

Trimming took 4 bases from V and 4 from J; bases not matched to a gene: 8. There are 15 residues in the CDR3. Germline-derived CDR1 and CDR2 are MGHDK and SYGVNS. General study points: Among TCR beta chains, those listed as cytomegalovirus-associated numbered 164.

The V and J genes are TRBV25-1 and TRBJ2-7; 9 bases fit TRBD1. The specimen was PBMCs. This TCR was sampled from a woman aged 25 to 39 in good health and CMV-seropositive. In nucleotides, the CDR3 is TGTGCCAGCAGTGCACCGGGACAGGGCTTATACGAGCAGTACTTC. Translating it yields CASSAPGQGLYEQYF.